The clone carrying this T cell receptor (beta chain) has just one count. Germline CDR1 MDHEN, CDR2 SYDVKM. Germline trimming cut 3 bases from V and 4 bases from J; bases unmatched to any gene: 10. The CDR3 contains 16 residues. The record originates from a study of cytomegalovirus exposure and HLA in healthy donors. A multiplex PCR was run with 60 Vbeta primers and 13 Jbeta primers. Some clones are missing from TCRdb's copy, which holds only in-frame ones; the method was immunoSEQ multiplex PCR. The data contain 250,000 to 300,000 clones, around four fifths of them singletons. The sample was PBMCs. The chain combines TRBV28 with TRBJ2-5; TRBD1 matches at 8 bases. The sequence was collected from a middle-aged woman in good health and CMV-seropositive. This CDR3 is CASSLGTGTGGETQYF. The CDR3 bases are TGTGCCAGCAGTTTGGGTACCGGGACAGGTGGAGAGACCCAGTACTTC.